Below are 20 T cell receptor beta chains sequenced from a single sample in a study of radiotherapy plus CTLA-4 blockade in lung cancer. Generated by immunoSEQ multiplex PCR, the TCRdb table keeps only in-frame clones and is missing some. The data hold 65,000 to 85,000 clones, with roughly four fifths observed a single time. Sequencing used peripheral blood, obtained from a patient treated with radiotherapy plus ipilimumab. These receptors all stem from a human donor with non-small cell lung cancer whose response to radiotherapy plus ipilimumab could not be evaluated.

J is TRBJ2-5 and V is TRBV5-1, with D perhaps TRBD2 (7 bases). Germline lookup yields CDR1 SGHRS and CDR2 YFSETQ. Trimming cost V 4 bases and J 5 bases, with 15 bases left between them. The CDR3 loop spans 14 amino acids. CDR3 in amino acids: CASSRWTAGETQYF. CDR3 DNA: TGCGCCAGCAGCCGCTGGACAGCGGGGGAGACCCAGTACTTC. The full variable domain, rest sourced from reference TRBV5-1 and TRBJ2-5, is KAGVTQTPRYLIKTRGQQVTLSCSPISGHRSVSWYQQTPGQGLQFLFEYFSETQRNKGNFPGRFSGRQFSNSRSEMNVSTLELGDSALYLCASSRWTAGETQYFGPGTRLLVL.

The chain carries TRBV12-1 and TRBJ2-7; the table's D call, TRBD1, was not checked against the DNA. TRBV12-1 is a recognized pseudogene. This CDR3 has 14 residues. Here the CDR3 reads CASSSRTGGREQYF. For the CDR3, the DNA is TGTGCCAGCAGCTCCCGGACAGGGGGGAGGGAGCAGTACTTC.

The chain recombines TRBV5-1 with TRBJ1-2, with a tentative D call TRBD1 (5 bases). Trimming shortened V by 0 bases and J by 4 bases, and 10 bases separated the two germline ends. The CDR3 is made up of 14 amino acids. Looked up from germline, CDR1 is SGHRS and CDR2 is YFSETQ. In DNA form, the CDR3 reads TGCGCCAGCAGCTTGGGTTCAGGGCCCTATGGCTACACCTTC. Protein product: CASSLGSGPYGYTF.

The CDR3 DNA reads as TGCGCCAGCAGCTCTGACACCACCTACAATGAGCAGTTCTTC. It specifies CASSSDTTYNEQFF. The rearrangement joins TRBV5-1 to TRBJ2-1; D is unclear. This CDR3 is built from 14 residues. Trimming shortened V by 3 bases and J by 2 bases, and 9 bases separated the two germline ends. Germline CDR1 SGHRS, CDR2 YFSETQ.

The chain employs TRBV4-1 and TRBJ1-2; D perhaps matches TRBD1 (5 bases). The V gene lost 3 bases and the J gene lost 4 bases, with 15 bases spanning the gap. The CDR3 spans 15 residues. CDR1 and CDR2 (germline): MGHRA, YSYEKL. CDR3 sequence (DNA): TGCGCCAGCAGCCAGTCGGAGGGGATTTTCTATGGCTACACCTTC. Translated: CASSQSEGIFYGYTF.

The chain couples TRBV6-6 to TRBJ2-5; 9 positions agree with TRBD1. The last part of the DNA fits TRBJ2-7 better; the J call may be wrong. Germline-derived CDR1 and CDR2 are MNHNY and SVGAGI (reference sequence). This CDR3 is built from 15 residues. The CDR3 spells CASSQGTGRSSEQYF. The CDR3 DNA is TGTGCCAGCAGTCAGGGGACAGGGCGAAGCTCCGAGCAGTACTTC.

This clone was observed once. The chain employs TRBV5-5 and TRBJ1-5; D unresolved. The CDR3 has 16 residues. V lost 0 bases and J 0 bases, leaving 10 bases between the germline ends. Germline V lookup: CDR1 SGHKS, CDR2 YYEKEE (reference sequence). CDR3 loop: CASSLVPTGSNQPQHF. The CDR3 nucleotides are TGTGCCAGCAGCTTGGTCCCGACGGGTAGCAATCAGCCCCAGCATTTT.

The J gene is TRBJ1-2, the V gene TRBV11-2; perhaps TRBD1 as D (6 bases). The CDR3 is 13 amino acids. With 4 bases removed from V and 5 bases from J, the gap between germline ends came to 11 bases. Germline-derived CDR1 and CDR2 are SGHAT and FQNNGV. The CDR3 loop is CASSSDRLYGYTF. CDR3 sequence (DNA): TGTGCCAGCAGCTCGGACAGATTGTATGGCTACACCTTC.

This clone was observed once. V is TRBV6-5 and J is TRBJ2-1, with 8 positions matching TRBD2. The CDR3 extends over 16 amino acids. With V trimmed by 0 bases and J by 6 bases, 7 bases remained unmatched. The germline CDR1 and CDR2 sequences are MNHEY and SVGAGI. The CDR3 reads CASSYSSPGGPNEQFF. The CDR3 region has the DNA TGTGCCAGCAGTTACTCTTCCCCGGGGGGGCCCAATGAGCAGTTCTTC.

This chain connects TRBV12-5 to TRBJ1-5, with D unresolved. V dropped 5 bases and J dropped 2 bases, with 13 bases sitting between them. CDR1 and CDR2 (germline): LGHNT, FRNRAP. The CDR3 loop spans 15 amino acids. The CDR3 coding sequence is TGTGCTAGTGGTGGAACACTACAAGGCAATCAGCCCCAGCATTTT. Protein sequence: CASGGTLQGNQPQHF.

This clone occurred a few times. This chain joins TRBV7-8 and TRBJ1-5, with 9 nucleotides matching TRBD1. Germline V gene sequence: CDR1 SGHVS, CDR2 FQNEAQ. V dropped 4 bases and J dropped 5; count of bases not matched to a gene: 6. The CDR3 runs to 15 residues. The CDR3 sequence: CASSSRDRDDQPQHF. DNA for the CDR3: TGTGCCAGCAGCTCCCGGGACAGGGATGATCAGCCCCAGCATTTT. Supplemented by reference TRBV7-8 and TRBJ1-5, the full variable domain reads GAGVSQSPRYKVAKRGQDVALRCDPISGHVSLFWYQQALGQGPEFLTYFQNEAQLDKSGLPSDRFFAERPEGSVSTLKIQRTQQEDSAVYLCASSSRDRDDQPQHFGDGTRLSIL.

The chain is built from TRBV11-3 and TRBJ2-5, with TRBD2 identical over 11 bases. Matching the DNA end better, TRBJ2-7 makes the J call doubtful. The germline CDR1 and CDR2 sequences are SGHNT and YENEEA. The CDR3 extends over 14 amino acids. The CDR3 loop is CASSRLAGNYEQYF. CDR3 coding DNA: TGTGCCAGCAGCCGACTAGCGGGGAACTACGAGCAGTACTTC.

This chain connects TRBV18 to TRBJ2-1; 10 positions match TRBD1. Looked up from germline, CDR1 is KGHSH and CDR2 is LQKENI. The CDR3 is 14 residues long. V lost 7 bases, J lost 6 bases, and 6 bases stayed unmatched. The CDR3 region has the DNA TGTGCCAGCTGCTCGGGACAGGGGACCAATGAGCAGTTCTTC. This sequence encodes CASCSGQGTNEQFF.

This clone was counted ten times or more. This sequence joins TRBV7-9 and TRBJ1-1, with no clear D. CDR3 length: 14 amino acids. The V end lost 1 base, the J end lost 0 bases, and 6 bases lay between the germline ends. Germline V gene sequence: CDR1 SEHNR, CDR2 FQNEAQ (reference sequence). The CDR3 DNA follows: TGTGCCAGCAGCTTAGGACTGTTGAACACTGAAGCTTTCTTT. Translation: CASSLGLLNTEAFF.

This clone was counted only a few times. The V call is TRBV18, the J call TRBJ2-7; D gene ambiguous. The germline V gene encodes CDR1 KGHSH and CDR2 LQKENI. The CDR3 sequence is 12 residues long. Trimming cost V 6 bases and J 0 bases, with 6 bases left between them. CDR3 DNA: TGTGCCAGCTCGCCTAGCTCCTACGAGCAGTACTTC. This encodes CASSPSSYEQYF.

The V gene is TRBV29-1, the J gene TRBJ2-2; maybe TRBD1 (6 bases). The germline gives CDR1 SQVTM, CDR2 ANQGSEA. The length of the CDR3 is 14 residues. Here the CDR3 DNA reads TGCATCGGTGCCGAGACAGGGAACACCGGGGAGCTGTTTTTT. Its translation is CIGAETGNTGELFF.

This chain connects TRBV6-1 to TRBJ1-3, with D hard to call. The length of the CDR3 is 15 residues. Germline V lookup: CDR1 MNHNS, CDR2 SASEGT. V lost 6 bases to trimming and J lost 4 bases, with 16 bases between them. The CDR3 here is CASSPGFAGGNTIYF. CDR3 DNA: TGTGCCAGCAGCCCCGGGTTCGCCGGAGGAAACACCATATATTTT.

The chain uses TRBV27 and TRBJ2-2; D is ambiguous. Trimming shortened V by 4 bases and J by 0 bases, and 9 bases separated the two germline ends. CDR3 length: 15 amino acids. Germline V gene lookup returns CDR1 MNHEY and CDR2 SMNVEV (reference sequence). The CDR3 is CASSWAAANTGELFF. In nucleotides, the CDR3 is TGTGCCAGCAGTTGGGCTGCAGCGAACACCGGGGAGCTGTTTTTT.

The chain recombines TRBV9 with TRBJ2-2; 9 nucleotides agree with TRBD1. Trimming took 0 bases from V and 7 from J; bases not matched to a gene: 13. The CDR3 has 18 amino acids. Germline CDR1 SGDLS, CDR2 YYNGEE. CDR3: CASSVGSRGTGSLGELFF. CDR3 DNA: TGTGCCAGCAGCGTAGGTTCTCGGGGGACAGGGAGTCTCGGGGAGCTGTTTTTT. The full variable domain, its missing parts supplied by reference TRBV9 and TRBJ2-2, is DSGVTQTPKHLITATGQRVTLRCSPRSGDLSVYWYQQSLDQGLQFLIQYYNGEERAKGNILERFSAQQFPDLHSELNLSSLELGDSALYFCASSVGSRGTGSLGELFFGEGSRLTVL.

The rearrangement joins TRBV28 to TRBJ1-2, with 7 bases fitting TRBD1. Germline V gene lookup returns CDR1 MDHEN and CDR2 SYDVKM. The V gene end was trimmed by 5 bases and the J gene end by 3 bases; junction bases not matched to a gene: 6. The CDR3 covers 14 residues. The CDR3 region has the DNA TGTGCCAGCAGTCCCCACGACAGGGACTATGGCTACACCTTC. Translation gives CASSPHDRDYGYTF.